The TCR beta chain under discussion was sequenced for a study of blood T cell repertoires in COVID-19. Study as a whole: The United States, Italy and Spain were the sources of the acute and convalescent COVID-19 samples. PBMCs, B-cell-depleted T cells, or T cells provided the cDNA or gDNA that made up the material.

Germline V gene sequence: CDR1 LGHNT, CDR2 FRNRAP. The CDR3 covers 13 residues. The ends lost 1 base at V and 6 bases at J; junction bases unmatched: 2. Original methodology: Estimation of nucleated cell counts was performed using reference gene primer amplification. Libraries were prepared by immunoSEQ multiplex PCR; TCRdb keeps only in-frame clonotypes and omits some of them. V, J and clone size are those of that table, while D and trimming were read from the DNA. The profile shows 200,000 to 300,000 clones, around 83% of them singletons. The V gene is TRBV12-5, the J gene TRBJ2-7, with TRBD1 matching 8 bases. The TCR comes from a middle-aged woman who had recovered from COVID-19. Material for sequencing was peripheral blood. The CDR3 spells CASGLDRGTEQYF. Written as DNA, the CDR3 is TGTGCTAGTGGTTTGGACAGGGGGACCGAGCAGTACTTC.